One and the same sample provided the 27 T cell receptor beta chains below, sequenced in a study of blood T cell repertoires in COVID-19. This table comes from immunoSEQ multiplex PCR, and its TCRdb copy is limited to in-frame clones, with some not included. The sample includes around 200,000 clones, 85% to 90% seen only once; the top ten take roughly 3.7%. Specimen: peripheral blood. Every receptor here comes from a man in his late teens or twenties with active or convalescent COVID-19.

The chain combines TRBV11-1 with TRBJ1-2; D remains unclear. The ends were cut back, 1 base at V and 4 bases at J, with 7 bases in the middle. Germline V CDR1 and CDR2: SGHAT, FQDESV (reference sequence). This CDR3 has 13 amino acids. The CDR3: CASSLGGVYGYTF. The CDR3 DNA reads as TGTGCCAGCAGCTTAGGCGGAGTCTATGGCTACACCTTC.

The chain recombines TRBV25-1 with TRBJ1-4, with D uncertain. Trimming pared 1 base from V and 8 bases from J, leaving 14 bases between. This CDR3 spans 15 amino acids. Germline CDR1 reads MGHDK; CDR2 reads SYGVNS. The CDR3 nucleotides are TGTGCCAGCAGTGAATCCCGAGGCGGCGGGGAAAAACTGTTTTTT. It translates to CASSESRGGGEKLFF.

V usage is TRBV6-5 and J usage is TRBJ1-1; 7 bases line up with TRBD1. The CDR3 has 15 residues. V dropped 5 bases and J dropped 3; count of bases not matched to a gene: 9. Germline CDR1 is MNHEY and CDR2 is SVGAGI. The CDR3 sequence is CASSKGQGEHTEAFF. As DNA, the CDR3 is TGTGCCAGCAGTAAGGGTCAGGGGGAGCACACTGAAGCTTTCTTT.

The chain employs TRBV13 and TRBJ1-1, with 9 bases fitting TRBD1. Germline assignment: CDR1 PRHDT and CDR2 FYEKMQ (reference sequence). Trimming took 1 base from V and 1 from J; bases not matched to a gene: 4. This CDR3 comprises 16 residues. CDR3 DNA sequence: TGTGCCAGCAGCTTAGCCCCGGGACAGGGGAACACTGAAGCTTTCTTT. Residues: CASSLAPGQGNTEAFF.

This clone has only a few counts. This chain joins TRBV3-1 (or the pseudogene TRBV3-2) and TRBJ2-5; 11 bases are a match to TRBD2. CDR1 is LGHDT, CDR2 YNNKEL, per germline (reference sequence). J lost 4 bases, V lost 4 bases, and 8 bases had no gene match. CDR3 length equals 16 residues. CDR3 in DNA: TGTGCCAGCAGCCCCCGACTAGCGGGGTCGGGAGAGACCCAGTACTTC. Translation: CASSPRLAGSGETQYF.

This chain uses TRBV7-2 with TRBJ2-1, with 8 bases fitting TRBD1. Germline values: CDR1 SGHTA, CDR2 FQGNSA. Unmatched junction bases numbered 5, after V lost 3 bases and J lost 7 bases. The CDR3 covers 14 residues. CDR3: CASSLDRVGNEQFF. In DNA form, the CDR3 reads TGTGCCAGCAGCTTGGACAGGGTGGGTAATGAGCAGTTCTTC.

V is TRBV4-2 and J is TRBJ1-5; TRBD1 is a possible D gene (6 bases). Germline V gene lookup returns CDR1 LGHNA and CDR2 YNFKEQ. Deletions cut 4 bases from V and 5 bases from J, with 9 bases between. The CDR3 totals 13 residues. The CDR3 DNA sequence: TGTGCCAGCAGCCCCTACAGGGATCAGCCCCAGCATTTT. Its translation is CASSPYRDQPQHF.

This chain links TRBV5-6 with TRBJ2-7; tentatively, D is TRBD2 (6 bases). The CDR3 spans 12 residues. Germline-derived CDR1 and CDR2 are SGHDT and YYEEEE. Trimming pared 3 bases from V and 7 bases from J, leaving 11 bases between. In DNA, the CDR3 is TGTGCCAGCAGCTCGGTTAGCGGAGAGCAGTACGTC. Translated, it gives CASSSVSGEQYV.

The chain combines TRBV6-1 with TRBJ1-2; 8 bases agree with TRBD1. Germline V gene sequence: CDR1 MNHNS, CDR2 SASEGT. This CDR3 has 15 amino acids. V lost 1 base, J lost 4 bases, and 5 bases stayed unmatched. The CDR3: CASSEEAGGGYGYTF. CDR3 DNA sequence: TGTGCCAGCAGTGAAGAGGCAGGGGGCGGCTATGGCTACACCTTC.

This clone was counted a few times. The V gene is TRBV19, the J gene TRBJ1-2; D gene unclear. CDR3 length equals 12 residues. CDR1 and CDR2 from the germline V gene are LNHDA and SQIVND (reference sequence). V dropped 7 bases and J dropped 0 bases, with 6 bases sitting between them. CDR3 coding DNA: TGTGCCAGTAAACACGCTAACTATGGCTACACCTTC. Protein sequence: CASKHANYGYTF.

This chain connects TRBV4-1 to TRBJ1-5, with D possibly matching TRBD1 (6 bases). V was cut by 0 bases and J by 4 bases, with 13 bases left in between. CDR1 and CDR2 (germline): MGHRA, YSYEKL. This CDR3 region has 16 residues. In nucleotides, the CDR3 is TGCGCCAGCAGCCAAGATGTCGGGACACTAAATCAGCCCCAGCATTTT. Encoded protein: CASSQDVGTLNQPQHF.

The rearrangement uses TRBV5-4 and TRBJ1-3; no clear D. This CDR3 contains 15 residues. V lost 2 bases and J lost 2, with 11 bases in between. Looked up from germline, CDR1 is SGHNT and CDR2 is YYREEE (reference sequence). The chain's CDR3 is CASSFRAGAGNTIYF. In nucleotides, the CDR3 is TGTGCCAGCAGCTTCCGGGCCGGGGCTGGAAACACCATATATTTT.

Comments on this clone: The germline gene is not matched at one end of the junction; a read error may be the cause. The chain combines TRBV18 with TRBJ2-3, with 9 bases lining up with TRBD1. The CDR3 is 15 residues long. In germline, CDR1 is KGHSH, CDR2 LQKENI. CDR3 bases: TGTGCCAGCTCACCCAGACAGGGGGGCACCGATACGCAGTATTTT. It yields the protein CASSPRQGGTDTQYF.

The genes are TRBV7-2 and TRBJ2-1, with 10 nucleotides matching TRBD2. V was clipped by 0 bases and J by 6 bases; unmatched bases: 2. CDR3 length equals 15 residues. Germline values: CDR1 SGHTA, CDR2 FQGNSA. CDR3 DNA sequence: TGTGCCAGCAGCTTAGCGGTAGCGGGAGGCAATGAGCAGTTCTTC. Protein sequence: CASSLAVAGGNEQFF.

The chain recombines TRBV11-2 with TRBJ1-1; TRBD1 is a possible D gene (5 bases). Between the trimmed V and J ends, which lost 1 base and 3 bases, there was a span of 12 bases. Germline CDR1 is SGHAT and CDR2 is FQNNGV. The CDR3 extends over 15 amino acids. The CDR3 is CASSLVFGGDTEAFF. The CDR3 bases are TGTGCCAGCAGCTTAGTTTTTGGGGGGGACACTGAAGCTTTCTTT.

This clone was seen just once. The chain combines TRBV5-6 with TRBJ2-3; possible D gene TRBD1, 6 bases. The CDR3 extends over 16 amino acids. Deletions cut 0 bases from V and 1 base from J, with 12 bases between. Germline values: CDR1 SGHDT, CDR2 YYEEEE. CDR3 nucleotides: TGTGCCAGCAGCTTGGATTCAGGGGCCCGCACAGATACGCAGTATTTT. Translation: CASSLDSGARTDTQYF.

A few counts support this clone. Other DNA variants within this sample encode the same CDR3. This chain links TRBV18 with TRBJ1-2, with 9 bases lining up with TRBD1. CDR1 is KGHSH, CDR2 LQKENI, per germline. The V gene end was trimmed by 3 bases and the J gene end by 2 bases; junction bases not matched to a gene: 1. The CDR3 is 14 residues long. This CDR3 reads CASSPGTGNYGYTF. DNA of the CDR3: TGTGCCAGCTCACCGGGGACAGGGAACTATGGCTACACCTTC.

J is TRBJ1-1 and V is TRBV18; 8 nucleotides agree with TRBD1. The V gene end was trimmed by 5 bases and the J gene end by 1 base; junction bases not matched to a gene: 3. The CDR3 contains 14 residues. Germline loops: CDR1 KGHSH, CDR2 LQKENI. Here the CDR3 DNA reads TGTGCCAGCTCATGGGGGACAGGGAACACTGAAGCTTTCTTT. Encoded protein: CASSWGTGNTEAFF.

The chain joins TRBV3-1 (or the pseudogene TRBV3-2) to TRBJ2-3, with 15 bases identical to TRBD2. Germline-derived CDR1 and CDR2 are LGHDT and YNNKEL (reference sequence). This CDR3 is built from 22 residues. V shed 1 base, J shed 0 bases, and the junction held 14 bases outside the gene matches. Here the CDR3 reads CASSQVAPRGTSGRTSTDTQYF. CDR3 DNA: TGTGCCAGCAGCCAAGTAGCGCCCCGGGGGACTAGCGGGAGGACTAGCACAGATACGCAGTATTTT.

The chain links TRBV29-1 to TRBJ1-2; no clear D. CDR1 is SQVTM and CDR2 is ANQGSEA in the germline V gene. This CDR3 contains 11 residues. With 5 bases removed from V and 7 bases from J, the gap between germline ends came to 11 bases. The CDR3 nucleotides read TGCAGCGTTACGGGTGCACCTGGCTACACCTTC. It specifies CSVTGAPGYTF.

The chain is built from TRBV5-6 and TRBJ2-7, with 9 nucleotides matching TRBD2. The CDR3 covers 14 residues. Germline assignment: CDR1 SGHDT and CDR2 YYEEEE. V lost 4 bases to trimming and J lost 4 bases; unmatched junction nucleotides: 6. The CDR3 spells CASSPVSGSYEQYF. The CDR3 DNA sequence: TGTGCCAGCAGCCCGGTTAGCGGGAGTTACGAGCAGTACTTC.

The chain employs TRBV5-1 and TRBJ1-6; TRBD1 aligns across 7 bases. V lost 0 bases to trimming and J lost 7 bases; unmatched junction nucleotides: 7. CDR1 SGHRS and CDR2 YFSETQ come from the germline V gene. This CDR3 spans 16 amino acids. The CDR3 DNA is TGCGCCAGCAGCTTGGCCGTAGCGACAGGGAATTCACCCCTCCACTTT. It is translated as CASSLAVATGNSPLHF.

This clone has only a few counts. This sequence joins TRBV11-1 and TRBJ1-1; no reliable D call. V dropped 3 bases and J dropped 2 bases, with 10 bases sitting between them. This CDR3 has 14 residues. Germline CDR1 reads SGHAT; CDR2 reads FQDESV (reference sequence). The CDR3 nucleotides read TGTGCCAGCAGCTTTGGTTACACCAACACTGAAGCTTTCTTT. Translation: CASSFGYTNTEAFF. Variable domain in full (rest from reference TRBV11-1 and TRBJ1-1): EAEVAQSPRYKITEKSQAVAFWCDPISGHATLYWYRQILGQGPELLVQFQDESVVDDSQLPKDRFSAERLKGVDSTLKIQPAELGDSAMYLCASSFGYTNTEAFFGQGTRLTVV.

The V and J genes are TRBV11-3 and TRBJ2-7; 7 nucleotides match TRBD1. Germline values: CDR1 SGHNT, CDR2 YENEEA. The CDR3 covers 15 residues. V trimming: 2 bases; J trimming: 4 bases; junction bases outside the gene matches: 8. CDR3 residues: CASSLLRTGPYEQYF. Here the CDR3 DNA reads TGTGCCAGCAGCTTATTAAGGACAGGCCCTTACGAGCAGTACTTC.

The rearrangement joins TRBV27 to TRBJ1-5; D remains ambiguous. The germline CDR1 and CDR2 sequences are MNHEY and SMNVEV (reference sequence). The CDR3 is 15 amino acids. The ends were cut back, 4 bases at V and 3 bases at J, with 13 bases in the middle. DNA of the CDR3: TGTGCCAGCAGTTCCCGGCAGGCCTACAATCAGCCCCAGCATTTT. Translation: CASSSRQAYNQPQHF.

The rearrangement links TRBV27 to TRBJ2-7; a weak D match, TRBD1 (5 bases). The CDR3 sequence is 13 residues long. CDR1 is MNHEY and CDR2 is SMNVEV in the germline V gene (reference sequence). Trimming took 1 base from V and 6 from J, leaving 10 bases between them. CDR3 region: CASSLLGRGEQYF. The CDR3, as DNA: TGTGCCAGCAGTTTATTAGGTAGGGGCGAGCAGTACTTC.

The CDR3 DNA follows: TGCAGTGCTCCAAAGAGTCCTGAGCAGTTCTTC. It translates to CSAPKSPEQFF. The chain carries TRBV20-1 and TRBJ2-1, with unresolved D. The V gene's germline CDR1 is DFQATT and CDR2 SNEGSKA (reference sequence). With 5 bases removed from V and 9 bases from J, the gap between germline ends came to 11 bases. CDR3 length: 11 residues.